This T cell receptor beta chain was identified in a study of blood T cell repertoires in COVID-19. This clone came up a few times. It was during active infection that Seattle patients were enrolled and then longitudinally followed. Per the original data handling: Amplification of reference gene primers was used by the study to estimate nucleated cell counts. Some clones are missing from TCRdb's copy, which holds only in-frame ones; the method was immunoSEQ multiplex PCR. The DNA gave D and trimming, while V, J and clone size come from that table. The table has a few hundred thousand clones, around 87% seen once. The length of the CDR3 is 13 residues. Looked up from germline, CDR1 is MGHDK and CDR2 is SYGVNS. The V end lost 11 bases, the J end lost 1 base, and 14 bases lay between the germline ends.

The chain has TRBV25-1 and TRBJ1-1; unclear D gene. This sequence originates from a woman in her sixties or seventies with COVID-19, enrolled during active disease. Sequences were obtained from peripheral blood. CDR3 bases: TGTGCCTCTAGAGCCCGGAGGAACACTGAAGCTTTCTTT. Protein: CASRARRNTEAFF. Full variable domain (missing parts from reference TRBV25-1 and TRBJ1-1): EADIYQTPRYLVIGTGKKITLECSQTMGHDKMYWYQQDPGMELHLIHYSYGVNSTEKGDLSSESTVSRIRTEHFPLTLESARPSHTSQYLCASRARRNTEAFFGQGTRLTVV.